Below, 21 T cell receptor beta chains from the same sample are listed, as sequenced in a study of blood T cell repertoires in COVID-19. Only in-frame clones appear in the TCRdb table, and some are missing; sequencing was by immunoSEQ multiplex PCR. The sample includes 250,000 or so clones, 85% to 90% of them seen just once. The sample consisted of PBMCs or T cells enriched from blood (not recorded which). The origin of the receptors is a woman aged 25 to 39 with acute COVID-19.

This clone was observed a handful of times. The CDR3 DNA is TGTGCCAGAAGCGGCAGTGCTAGCGGGCACTACGAGCAGTACTTC. As protein: CARSGSASGHYEQYF. V is TRBV5-3 and J is TRBJ2-7; 8 nucleotides match TRBD2. TRBV5-3 is an ORF for which the function is uncertain. With V trimmed by 4 bases and J by 3 bases, 9 bases remained unmatched. This CDR3 comprises 15 residues.

The J gene is TRBJ2-3, the V gene TRBV7-9; 15 nucleotides line up with TRBD2. The junction had 5 bases not matched to a gene; V was cut back by 4 bases and J by 0 bases. The CDR3 extends over 18 amino acids. CDR1 is SEHNR, CDR2 FQNEAQ, per germline (reference sequence). For the CDR3, the DNA is TGTGCCAGCAGCTCGGGACTAGCGGGAGGAGGAAGCACAGATACGCAGTATTTT. This encodes CASSSGLAGGGSTDTQYF.

This clone was observed a handful of times. The chain uses TRBV7-2 and TRBJ2-1; tentatively, D is TRBD2 (5 bases). The germline V gene has CDR1 SGHTA and CDR2 FQGNSA. V lost 5 bases to trimming and J lost 0 bases, with 14 bases between them. This CDR3 region has 16 residues. The CDR3 protein is CASSPGGSHSYNEQFF. For the CDR3, the DNA is TGTGCCAGCAGCCCTGGCGGGTCCCACTCCTACAATGAGCAGTTCTTC.

The table lists this clone with a count of one. This sequence joins TRBV3-1 (or the pseudogene TRBV3-2) and TRBJ2-1, with D maybe TRBD1 (5 bases). V was shortened by 0 bases and J by 7 bases, with 19 bases between the two germline ends. Germline assignment: CDR1 LGHDT and CDR2 YNNKEL (reference sequence). CDR3 length equals 17 residues. The CDR3 DNA reads as TGTGCCAGCAGCCAAGATCCAGGTGGGGCCAGACAAAATGAGCAGTTCTTC. It encodes CASSQDPGGARQNEQFF.

As concerns this clone: Other nucleotide sequences from this sample produce the same CDR3. The J gene is TRBJ2-2, the V gene TRBV7-9; perhaps TRBD2 as D (6 bases). Germline CDR1 SEHNR, CDR2 FQNEAQ (reference sequence). The germline V and J ends were trimmed by 0 bases and 4 bases, with 6 bases remaining between them. The CDR3 is 14 amino acids. The CDR3 spells CASSLAGGTGELFF. The CDR3, as DNA: TGTGCCAGCAGCTTAGCGGGGGGCACCGGGGAGCTGTTTTTT.

This clone appeared a single time. The rearrangement joins TRBV19 to TRBJ2-6; 7 positions agree with TRBD2. The CDR3 loop spans 17 amino acids. CDR1 and CDR2 from the germline V gene are LNHDA and SQIVND (reference sequence). V was pared by 6 bases and J by 0 bases, with 8 bases of the junction left unmatched. This CDR3 is CASRGREGNSGANVLTF. The CDR3 DNA is TGTGCCAGTAGGGGAAGGGAGGGGAACTCTGGGGCCAACGTCCTGACTTTC.

The rearrangement uses TRBV28 and TRBJ2-7, with D perhaps TRBD1 (6 bases). The CDR3 contains 15 residues. Per the germline V gene, CDR1 is MDHEN and CDR2 is SYDVKM. V shed 2 bases and J shed 6 bases, with 17 bases lying between them. CDR3 nucleotide sequence: TGTGCCAGCAGTTTAAGCTGGACAGTCACCGGCGAGCAGTACTTC. This sequence encodes CASSLSWTVTGEQYF.

The chain recombines TRBV28 with TRBJ2-1; 9 bases are a match to TRBD1. V lost 3 bases to trimming and J lost 9 bases; unmatched junction nucleotides: 21. Germline V gene data show CDR1 as MDHEN and CDR2 as SYDVKM. This CDR3 has 19 amino acids. CDR3 loop: CASSLGSSWDRVFLGEQFF. DNA for the CDR3: TGTGCCAGCAGTTTGGGATCCTCCTGGGACAGGGTTTTTTTGGGTGAGCAGTTCTTC. The entire variable domain, with the rest obtained from reference TRBV28 and TRBJ2-1, is as follows: DVKVTQSSRYLVKRTGEKVFLECVQDMDHENMFWYRQDPGLGLRLIYFSYDVKMKEKGDIPEGYSVSREKKERFSLILESASTNQTSMYLCASSLGSSWDRVFLGEQFFGPGTRLTVL.

This clone was detected a few times. This rearrangement joins TRBV19 to TRBJ1-1; D is unresolved. This CDR3 is built from 14 residues. V gave up 2 bases and J gave up 2 bases, with 9 bases separating them. CDR1 and CDR2 (germline): LNHDA, SQIVND (reference sequence). The CDR3 protein is CASSINAANTEAFF. The CDR3 DNA is TGTGCCAGTAGTATAAACGCGGCCAACACTGAAGCTTTCTTT.

The J gene is TRBJ2-7, the V gene TRBV18; 8 bases are a match to TRBD2. Germline V gives CDR1 KGHSH, CDR2 LQKENI. Losses at the gene ends were 6 bases for V and 0 bases for J; bases not matched to a gene: 7. This CDR3 comprises 15 residues. The CDR3 DNA reads TGTGCCAGCTCCTCGAGCGGGGGTATCTCCTACGAGCAGTACTTC. Translation gives CASSSSGGISYEQYF. The complete variable domain, with remaining parts taken from reference TRBV18 and TRBJ2-7, reads NAGVMQNPRHLVRRRGQEARLRCSPMKGHSHVYWYRQLPEEGLKFMVYLQKENIIDESGMPKERFSAEFPKEGPSILRIQQVVRGDSAAYFCASSSSGGISYEQYFGPGTRLTVT.

The chain is built from TRBV18 and TRBJ2-7; TRBD1 aligns across 7 bases. Trimming cost V 3 bases and J 4 bases; bases outside gene matches: 9. Germline V gene lookup returns CDR1 KGHSH and CDR2 LQKENI. CDR3 length equals 15 residues. This chain's CDR3 is CASSPQGGSSYEQYF. The CDR3, as DNA: TGTGCCAGCTCACCCCAAGGGGGCTCAAGTTACGAGCAGTACTTC. Full variable domain (rest looked up from reference TRBV18 and TRBJ2-7): NAGVMQNPRHLVRRRGQEARLRCSPMKGHSHVYWYRQLPEEGLKFMVYLQKENIIDESGMPKERFSAEFPKEGPSILRIQQVVRGDSAAYFCASSPQGGSSYEQYFGPGTRLTVT.

V and J are TRBV28 and TRBJ1-2; D is perhaps TRBD1 (6 bases). The CDR3 is 13 amino acids. Germline V CDR1 and CDR2: MDHEN, SYDVKM. Trimming cost V 5 bases and J 8 bases, with 15 bases left between them. This chain's CDR3 is CASSTAGAGGYTF. The CDR3 nucleotides read TGTGCCAGCAGTACCGCGGGGGCGGGCGGCTACACCTTC.

This clone was counted between two and nine times. J is TRBJ2-7 and V is TRBV27; 7 bases are a match to TRBD2. This CDR3 has 16 residues. From germline, CDR1 is MNHEY and CDR2 SMNVEV (reference sequence). Trimming removed 6 bases from V and 7 bases from J; junction bases left unmatched: 18. The chain's CDR3 is CASRARGNLFDIEQYF. DNA for the CDR3: TGTGCCAGCAGGGCGCGGGGGAACCTATTTGACATAGAGCAGTACTTC.

V usage is TRBV6-1 and J usage is TRBJ2-5, with 7 bases fitting TRBD1. The V gene end was trimmed by 4 bases and the J gene end by 3 bases; junction bases not matched to a gene: 11. Germline lookup yields CDR1 MNHNS and CDR2 SASEGT. This CDR3 contains 16 residues. The CDR3 DNA sequence: TGTGCCAGCAGTGCCGGGACAGCTATTAATGAAGAGACCCAGTACTTC. Its translation is CASSAGTAINEETQYF.

The gene calls are TRBV6-5 and TRBJ1-3; a possible D gene is TRBD1 (5 bases). The CDR3 sequence is 16 residues long. Trimming took 4 bases from V and 0 from J, leaving 13 bases between them. The germline V gene encodes CDR1 MNHEY and CDR2 SVGAGI. The CDR3 is CASSSRGIHSGNTIYF. CDR3 coding DNA: TGTGCCAGCAGTTCCCGGGGGATCCACTCTGGAAACACCATATATTTT.

This chain links TRBV21-1 with TRBJ1-3; the table names TRBD1, a call not compared with the DNA. TRBV21-1 is a known pseudogene. This CDR3 region has 19 residues. This chain's CDR3 is CASSYMQGRTGSSGNTIYF. As DNA, the CDR3 is TGTGCCAGCAGCTATATGCAGGGGCGAACAGGATCCTCTGGAAACACCATATATTTT.

DNA for the CDR3: TGCGCCAGCAGCTTGGCCTCCGGGGTCGGGGGCACAGATACGCAGTATTTT. Amino acid sequence: CASSLASGVGGTDTQYF. This sequence joins TRBV5-1 and TRBJ2-3; D may be TRBD2 (5 bases). The V end lost 0 bases, the J end lost 1 base, and 15 bases lay between the germline ends. The CDR3 is 17 residues long. Looked up from germline, CDR1 is SGHRS and CDR2 is YFSETQ.

The chain uses TRBV27 and TRBJ1-1; TRBD1 might be the D (5 bases). Germline V gene sequence: CDR1 MNHEY, CDR2 SMNVEV (reference sequence). The CDR3 spans 16 residues. The ends were cut back, 8 bases at V and 3 bases at J, with 22 bases in the middle. DNA for the CDR3: TGTGCCAGCTTCGACCAGGGATACGTGGGTGACACTGAAGCTTTCTTT. This gives the protein CASFDQGYVGDTEAFF.

The V call is TRBV5-8, the J call TRBJ1-1; no clear D. Germline V lookup: CDR1 SGHTS, CDR2 YDEGEE. This CDR3 is 15 amino acids long. Trimming removed 0 bases from V and 5 bases from J, with 14 bases in between. The CDR3, as DNA: TGTGCCAGCAGCTTGGATTCGAGGCGGAGTACTGAAGCTTTCTTT. Translating it yields CASSLDSRRSTEAFF.

The rearrangement links TRBV7-2 to TRBJ1-2, with 9 bases matching TRBD1. Trimming removed 3 bases from V and 7 bases from J; junction bases left unmatched: 6. Looked up from germline, CDR1 is SGHTA and CDR2 is FQGNSA. CDR3 length: 14 amino acids. The CDR3 here is CASSFWEDRGGYTF. The CDR3 coding sequence is TGTGCCAGCAGCTTTTGGGAGGACAGGGGTGGCTACACCTTC.

The chain couples TRBV28 to TRBJ2-7; no clear D gene. CDR1 and CDR2 from the germline V gene are MDHEN and SYDVKM. Trimming shortened V by 5 bases and J by 2 bases, and 7 bases separated the two germline ends. This CDR3 contains 12 residues. CDR3 protein: CASSPRTYEQYF. CDR3 in DNA: TGTGCCAGCAGTCCCCGTACCTACGAGCAGTACTTC.